This T cell receptor beta chain stems from a study of blood T cell repertoires in COVID-19. As for the study in general: From the United States, Italy and Spain came samples of acute and convalescent COVID-19. Sample material is recorded as cDNA or gDNA derived from T cells, B-cell-depleted T cells, or PBMCs.

CDR3 length equals 15 residues. The germline gives CDR1 SGHRS, CDR2 YFSETQ. Deletions cut 6 bases from V and 7 bases from J, with 19 bases between. Two consecutive negative NP/OP PCR tests, clearance, or resolved symptoms defined Cohort 3 recovery. Authors' analysis steps: Cell counts per sample came from amplifying reference gene primers. Sequencing used immunoSEQ multiplex PCR; TCRdb keeps in-frame clones, though not all of them. V, J and clone size are those of that table, while D and trimming were read from the DNA. The sample consists of approximately 310,000 clones, around 90% of them appearing once.

The V and J genes are TRBV5-1 and TRBJ1-4, with D perhaps matching TRBD1 (6 bases). The receptor was derived from a man in his 60s who had recovered from COVID-19. The specimen sequenced was PBMCs or T cells enriched from blood (not recorded which). CDR3 amino acids: CASTPTGNVGEKLFF. The CDR3 DNA reads as TGCGCCAGCACCCCCACAGGGAATGTCGGTGAAAAACTGTTTTTT.